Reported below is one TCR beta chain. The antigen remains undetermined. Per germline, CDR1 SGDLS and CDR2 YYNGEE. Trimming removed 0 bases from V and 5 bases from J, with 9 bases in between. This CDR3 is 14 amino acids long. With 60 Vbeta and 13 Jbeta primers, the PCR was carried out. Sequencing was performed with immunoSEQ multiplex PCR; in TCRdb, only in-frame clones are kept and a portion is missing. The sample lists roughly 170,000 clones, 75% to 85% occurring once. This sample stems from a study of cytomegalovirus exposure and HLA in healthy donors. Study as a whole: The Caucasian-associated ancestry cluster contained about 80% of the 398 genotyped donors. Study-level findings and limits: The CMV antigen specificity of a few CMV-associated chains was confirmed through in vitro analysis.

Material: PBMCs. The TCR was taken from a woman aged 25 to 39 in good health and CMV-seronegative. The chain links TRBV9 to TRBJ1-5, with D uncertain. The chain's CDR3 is CASSVEGGDQPQHF. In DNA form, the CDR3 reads TGTGCCAGCAGCGTAGAGGGAGGAGATCAGCCCCAGCATTTT. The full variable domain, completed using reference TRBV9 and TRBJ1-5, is DSGVTQTPKHLITATGQRVTLRCSPRSGDLSVYWYQQSLDQGLQFLIQYYNGEERAKGNILERFSAQQFPDLHSELNLSSLELGDSALYFCASSVEGGDQPQHFGDGTRLSIL.